A single sample gave rise to the 8 T cell receptor beta chains below, sequenced in a study of PD-L1 blockade in urothelial cancer. The time point here: pretreatment peripheral blood. This table comes from immunoSEQ multiplex PCR, and its TCRdb copy is limited to in-frame clones, with some not included. The repertoire consists of roughly 50,000 clones, with around 74% occurring once and the leading ten covering 4%. This specimen consisted of PBMCs, obtained around atezolizumab (anti-PD-L1) treatment. The receptors originated from a man between 65 and 80 years old with urothelial cancer.

V gene TRBV7-9 combines with J gene TRBJ2-1; no definite D call. The CDR3 has 12 amino acids. The V and J ends lost 5 bases and 9 bases respectively, with 11 bases between them. CDR1 and CDR2 (germline): SEHNR, FQNEAQ (reference sequence). The CDR3 is CASSLVASEQFF. CDR3 bases: TGTGCCAGCAGCCTAGTTGCCAGTGAGCAGTTCTTC.

This chain links TRBV5-8 with TRBJ2-5, with a tentative D call TRBD2 (5 bases). In germline, CDR1 is SGHTS, CDR2 YDEGEE. The length of the CDR3 is 14 residues. The V end was cut by 4 bases, the J end by 5 bases, with 15 bases between. For the CDR3, the DNA is TGTGCCAGCAGCGGACGGGGTTCAGTGGAGACCCAGTACTTC. Protein: CASSGRGSVETQYF.

The J gene is TRBJ1-2, the V gene TRBV4-3, with 10 bases identical to TRBD1. The germline V gene encodes CDR1 LGHNA and CDR2 YSLEER. The CDR3 contains 15 residues. V dropped 1 base and J dropped 7; count of bases not matched to a gene: 6. CDR3 nucleotides: TGCGCCAGCAGCCAAGGCGGGACAGGGGTGGGTGGCTACACCTTC. Protein: CASSQGGTGVGGYTF.

By its share, this clone is medium-sized. The chain is built from TRBV9 and TRBJ2-1, with 12 bases aligning to TRBD2. The CDR3 is 19 amino acids. With 0 bases clipped from V and 0 bases from J, the junction kept 7 bases outside the gene matches. The V gene's germline CDR1 is SGDLS and CDR2 YYNGEE. The CDR3 is CASSVGGLAGPSSYNEQFF. CDR3 nucleotides: TGTGCCAGCAGCGTAGGGGGACTAGCGGGCCCGAGCTCCTACAATGAGCAGTTCTTC.

The chain couples TRBV2 to TRBJ2-1; 8 bases are shared with TRBD2. With 6 bases clipped from V and 16 bases from J, the junction kept 11 bases outside the gene matches. Germline V gene data show CDR1 as SNHLY and CDR2 as FYNNEI. The CDR3 covers 12 residues. For the CDR3, the DNA is TGTGCCAGCAGCGTGGAAAGGGCGGGGGGTTTCTTC. This codes for CASSVERAGGFF.

J is TRBJ1-5 and V is TRBV5-1, with D maybe TRBD1 (5 bases). Germline-derived CDR1 and CDR2 are SGHRS and YFSETQ. Trimming pared 4 bases from V and 6 bases from J, leaving 14 bases between. The CDR3 covers 14 residues. The DNA for the CDR3 is TGCGCCAGCAGCCGGGGCGGGGAGGCTCAGCCCCAGCATTTT. Translating gives CASSRGGEAQPQHF.

This clone appeared a few times. This sequence joins TRBV7-2 and TRBJ2-3; TRBD2 might be the D (6 bases). Trimming pared 4 bases from V and 3 bases from J, leaving 17 bases between. The CDR3 has 16 amino acids. The germline V gene encodes CDR1 SGHTA and CDR2 FQGNSA. The CDR3 loop is CASSSPLAYATDTQYF. The CDR3 region has the DNA TGTGCCAGCAGCTCCCCACTAGCTTACGCTACAGATACGCAGTATTTT.

This clone was observed a few times. V gene TRBV7-9 combines with J gene TRBJ1-4; possibly TRBD1 for D (6 bases). This CDR3 contains 13 residues. Per germline, CDR1 SEHNR and CDR2 FQNEAQ (reference sequence). V lost 3 bases and J 4 bases, leaving 6 bases between the germline ends. The DNA of the CDR3 is TGTGCCAGCAGCTTCAGGGGTAATGAAAAACTGTTTTTT. Translated: CASSFRGNEKLFF.